One and the same sample provided the 28 T cell receptor beta chains below, sequenced in a study of radiotherapy plus CTLA-4 blockade in lung cancer. Sequenced by immunoSEQ multiplex PCR; TCRdb stores in-frame clones only, minus some. The repertoire holds 95,000 to 150,000 clones, over 80% seen once, with over 6% in the top ten. The sequencing here drew on peripheral blood, taken from a patient treated with radiotherapy plus ipilimumab. The receptors stem from a human donor with non-small cell lung cancer that progressed on radiotherapy plus ipilimumab.

The rearrangement links TRBV7-3 to TRBJ2-3; the match to TRBD2 covers 11 bases. The V gene end was trimmed by 0 bases and the J gene end by 1 base; junction bases not matched to a gene: 0. In germline, CDR1 is SGHTA, CDR2 FQGTGA. This CDR3 is built from 16 residues. The CDR3 DNA sequence: TGTGCCAGCAGCTTAACTAGCGGGAGGGGCACAGATACGCAGTATTTT. Its protein is CASSLTSGRGTDTQYF.

The chain carries TRBV5-6 and TRBJ2-2, with 13 bases fitting TRBD2. Germline V gives CDR1 SGHDT, CDR2 YYEEEE. CDR3 size: 17 residues. The V and J ends lost 1 base and 7 bases, in that order; junction bases with no gene match: 7. CDR3 loop: CASSLTSGRAGVGELFF. As DNA, the CDR3 is TGTGCCAGCAGCTTGACTAGCGGGAGGGCCGGGGTCGGGGAGCTGTTTTTT.

DNA of the CDR3: TGTGCCAGCAGCTTCGGTACAGGGGTCAATCAGCCCCAGCATTTT. It is translated as CASSFGTGVNQPQHF. J is TRBJ1-5 and V is TRBV7-9, with TRBD1 matching 7 bases. CDR3 length equals 15 residues. Germline trimming cut 3 bases from V and 3 bases from J; bases unmatched to any gene: 5. Per the germline V gene, CDR1 is SEHNR and CDR2 is FQNEAQ (reference sequence).

The chain couples TRBV4-1 to TRBJ1-1; D may be TRBD1 (5 bases). The V end lost 4 bases, the J end lost 8 bases, and 17 bases lay between the germline ends. Germline V gives CDR1 MGHRA, CDR2 YSYEKL. CDR3 length equals 14 residues. The CDR3 DNA sequence: TGCGCCAGCAGCCCCTCGCGGGGCCTAGGGGAAGCTTTCTTT. Its protein product is CASSPSRGLGEAFF.

The chain uses TRBV30 and TRBJ2-1, with 10 bases aligning to TRBD2. V shed 4 bases, J shed 7 bases, and the junction held 4 bases outside the gene matches. This CDR3 has 13 residues. Looked up from germline, CDR1 is GTSNPN and CDR2 is SVGIG (reference sequence). The DNA for the CDR3 is TGTGCCTGGACTAGCGGGAGAGGGAATGAGCAGTTCTTC. Translating it yields CAWTSGRGNEQFF. The full variable domain, rest sourced from reference TRBV30 and TRBJ2-1, is SQTIHQWPATLVQPVGSPLSLECTVEGTSNPNLYWYRQAAGRGLQLLFYSVGIGQISSEVPQNLSASRPQDRQFILSSKKLLLSDSGFYLCAWTSGRGNEQFFGPGTRLTVL.

This chain links TRBV15 with TRBJ1-5, with TRBD1 as a possible D gene (6 bases). The germline V gene encodes CDR1 LNHNV and CDR2 YYDKDF (reference sequence). The CDR3 consists of 16 residues. Trimming took 0 bases from V and 2 from J, leaving 11 bases between them. The CDR3 coding sequence is TGTGCCACCAGCAGAGATTTGGCAGGGGGCAATCAGCCCCAGCATTTT. This translates into CATSRDLAGGNQPQHF.

This clone was counted between two and nine times. V is TRBV7-2 and J is TRBJ2-1; the D is unclear. The V and J ends lost 3 bases and 9 bases respectively, with 18 bases between them. The CDR3 covers 15 residues. Per germline, CDR1 SGHTA and CDR2 FQGNSA. The CDR3 DNA sequence: TGTGCCAGCAGCTTCGGCCATTCTGTTGGTGGTGAGCAGTTCTTC. It is translated as CASSFGHSVGGEQFF.

The J gene is TRBJ1-6, the V gene TRBV19; 7 bases match TRBD1. The ends lost 6 bases at V and 10 bases at J; junction bases unmatched: 9. Per germline, CDR1 LNHDA and CDR2 SQIVND (reference sequence). The CDR3 is made up of 14 amino acids. CDR3 coding DNA: TGTGCCAGTAGCACCGGGACAGACGGCTCACCCCTCCACTTT. Encoded protein: CASSTGTDGSPLHF.

This chain connects TRBV28 to TRBJ2-1; D perhaps matches TRBD2 (6 bases). CDR3 length equals 15 residues. Germline assignment: CDR1 MDHEN and CDR2 SYDVKM. Trimming removed 3 bases at V and 3 bases at J, with 12 bases between. In DNA form, the CDR3 reads TGTGCCAGCAGTTTGGGGGGAACGGGCTACAATGAGCAGTTCTTC. The encoded protein is CASSLGGTGYNEQFF. The full variable domain, with the rest looked up from reference TRBV28 and TRBJ2-1, is DVKVTQSSRYLVKRTGEKVFLECVQDMDHENMFWYRQDPGLGLRLIYFSYDVKMKEKGDIPEGYSVSREKKERFSLILESASTNQTSMYLCASSLGGTGYNEQFFGPGTRLTVL.

The chain carries TRBV30 and TRBJ2-1; possible D gene TRBD2, 6 bases. Trimming removed 2 bases from V and 5 bases from J, with 10 bases in between. This CDR3 is built from 13 residues. CDR1 and CDR2 from the germline V gene are GTSNPN and SVGIG (reference sequence). CDR3 bases: TGTGCCTGGAGTCCACGGAGGGACAATGAGCAGTTCTTC. Its translation: CAWSPRRDNEQFF.

The chain is built from TRBV5-1 and TRBJ2-3; D is possibly TRBD2 (6 bases). V was clipped by 0 bases and J by 4 bases, with 15 bases between them. CDR1 and CDR2 (germline): SGHRS, YFSETQ. The CDR3 covers 16 residues. The DNA of the CDR3 is TGCGCCAGCAGCTTGGTGGTCGGGAGTCCCGCAGATACGCAGTATTTT. Residues: CASSLVVGSPADTQYF.

The rearrangement uses TRBV19 and TRBJ1-1; D unclear. The V gene lost 8 bases and the J gene lost 6 bases, with 16 bases spanning the gap. This CDR3 has 13 amino acids. Germline V gene data show CDR1 as LNHDA and CDR2 as SQIVND (reference sequence). The CDR3 spells CASDDKGYPEAFF. CDR3 DNA sequence: TGTGCCAGTGACGACAAAGGGTACCCTGAAGCTTTCTTT.

The J gene is TRBJ1-5, the V gene TRBV25-1; TRBD1 matches 8 bases. J lost 4 bases, V lost 6 bases, and 5 bases had no gene match. Germline V CDR1 and CDR2: MGHDK, SYGVNS. The CDR3 covers 14 residues. The CDR3 DNA is TGTGCCAGCAGGCAGACAGGGGAGAATCAGCCCCAGCATTTT. It translates to CASRQTGENQPQHF.

As DNA, the CDR3 is TGTGCCAGCAAAAGTCGTTCGGACAGCTCCTATGGCTACACCTTC. Its translation is CASKSRSDSSYGYTF. The chain links TRBV2 to TRBJ1-2; possible D gene TRBD1, 6 bases. Trimming shortened V by 7 bases and J by 4 bases, and 19 bases separated the two germline ends. The germline V gene has CDR1 SNHLY and CDR2 FYNNEI. The CDR3 is 15 amino acids.

The J gene is TRBJ2-3, the V gene TRBV15; no clear D gene. This CDR3 contains 14 residues. V dropped 3 bases and J dropped 2 bases, with 9 bases sitting between them. Germline V gene data show CDR1 as LNHNV and CDR2 as YYDKDF (reference sequence). The CDR3 sequence: CATSSSYSTDTQYF. CDR3 DNA sequence: TGTGCCACCAGCAGTAGCTATTCCACAGATACGCAGTATTTT.

This chain connects TRBV7-9 to TRBJ2-2; D not certain. The germline V and J ends were trimmed by 7 bases and 3 bases, with 6 bases remaining between them. CDR1 and CDR2 from the germline V gene are SEHNR and FQNEAQ (reference sequence). The CDR3 is made up of 12 amino acids. The CDR3 DNA follows: TGTGCCAGCACCCAAGACACCGGGGAGCTGTTTTTT. Protein: CASTQDTGELFF.

This sequence joins TRBV30 and TRBJ1-4, with D possibly matching TRBD1 (6 bases). The V gene lost 2 bases and the J gene lost 1 base, with 11 bases spanning the gap. CDR1 and CDR2 (germline): GTSNPN, SVGIG (reference sequence). This CDR3 has 15 amino acids. Here the CDR3 DNA reads TGTGCCTGGAGTCAGGACAGACTAACTAATGAAAAACTGTTTTTT. Its translation is CAWSQDRLTNEKLFF.

The genes are TRBV5-6 and TRBJ2-7, with 10 bases identical to TRBD2. After removal of 2 bases from V and 7 bases from J, the junction contained 6 bases not matched to a gene. Germline V gene sequence: CDR1 SGHDT, CDR2 YYEEEE. CDR3 length equals 14 residues. The CDR3 protein is CASSFLAGVGEQYF. CDR3 nucleotide sequence: TGTGCCAGCAGCTTCCTAGCGGGAGTTGGTGAGCAGTACTTC.

The chain has TRBV9 and TRBJ2-1, with 15 bases aligning to TRBD2. Germline assignment: CDR1 SGDLS and CDR2 YYNGEE. Trimming took 4 bases from V and 1 from J; bases not matched to a gene: 6. The CDR3 is 18 amino acids. The CDR3 DNA reads TGTGCCAGCAGCAAAGGACTAGCGGGAGGGCCATCCTACAATGAGCAGTTCTTC. It translates to CASSKGLAGGPSYNEQFF.

CDR3 protein: CASRRTAGNYGYTF. The CDR3 DNA follows: TGTGCCAGCAGAAGGACCGCTGGAAACTATGGCTACACCTTC. The chain joins TRBV27 to TRBJ1-2; D remains unclear. V shed 6 bases and J shed 2 bases, with 13 bases lying between them. This CDR3 has 14 residues. Germline V gives CDR1 MNHEY, CDR2 SMNVEV (reference sequence).

CDR3 coding DNA: TGTGCCAGTAGTATTACCGACGGGGGCGCGGGGGCTTTCTTT. Residues: CASSITDGGAGAFF. The chain combines TRBV19 with TRBJ1-1; D perhaps matches TRBD1 (6 bases). Trimming took 3 bases from V and 11 from J, leaving 19 bases between them. The CDR3 runs to 14 residues. CDR1 and CDR2 (germline): LNHDA, SQIVND (reference sequence).

This clone showed up just a few times. The chain combines TRBV6-5 with TRBJ2-7; possibly TRBD1 or TRBD2 for D (6 bases each). Germline-derived CDR1 and CDR2 are MNHEY and SVGAGI. Trimming took off 1 base at V and 7 bases at J, with 17 bases between the two ends. This CDR3 region has 15 residues. CDR3 loop: CASSYFQGRNREQYF. The CDR3 DNA reads TGTGCCAGCAGTTACTTCCAGGGGAGGAATAGGGAGCAGTACTTC.

The chain combines TRBV5-6 with TRBJ2-2; 7 bases line up with TRBD2. The V and J ends lost 4 bases and 4 bases, in that order; junction bases with no gene match: 16. Germline assignment: CDR1 SGHDT and CDR2 YYEEEE. This CDR3 comprises 18 residues. The CDR3: CASSLYPGLGPLTGELFF. The CDR3 nucleotides are TGTGCCAGCAGCCTATATCCCGGACTAGGACCTCTCACCGGGGAGCTGTTTTTT.

In this sample, this clone turned up a few times. The genes are TRBV5-1 and TRBJ1-1; 7 bases agree with TRBD1. CDR1 is SGHRS and CDR2 is YFSETQ in the germline V gene. The CDR3 spans 13 residues. Unmatched junction bases numbered 1, after V lost 4 bases and J lost 1 base. CDR3 sequence (DNA): TGCGCCAGCAGCCGACAGGGGAACACTGAAGCTTTCTTT. Translating gives CASSRQGNTEAFF.

The chain carries TRBV6-1 and TRBJ2-7; D might be TRBD1 or TRBD2, each matching 5 bases. Per germline, CDR1 MNHNS and CDR2 SASEGT. The CDR3 covers 12 residues. Trimming removed 10 bases at V and 6 bases at J, with 16 bases between. CDR3 sequence reads: CAIRRPRGEQYF. CDR3 DNA sequence: TGTGCCATCCGTAGGCCGAGGGGCGAGCAGTACTTC.

In its sample, this clone was seen a few times. J is TRBJ1-2 and V is TRBV18; 10 nucleotides align to TRBD1. After removal of 3 bases from V and 3 bases from J, the junction contained 13 bases not matched to a gene. CDR3 length: 18 amino acids. Germline V lookup: CDR1 KGHSH, CDR2 LQKENI. The CDR3 sequence is CASSPLGLGQGLDYGYTF. The CDR3 nucleotides read TGTGCCAGCTCACCCCTCGGCCTGGGACAGGGGTTGGACTATGGCTACACCTTC.

This clone has only a few counts. The rearrangement links TRBV7-9 to TRBJ1-5, with D maybe TRBD1 (6 bases). Deletions cut 5 bases from V and 2 bases from J, with 16 bases between. This CDR3 contains 16 residues. Per germline, CDR1 SEHNR and CDR2 FQNEAQ (reference sequence). This CDR3 reads CASSLGGAGGNQPQHF. The CDR3 nucleotides read TGTGCCAGCAGCCTCGGCGGGGCAGGGGGCAATCAGCCCCAGCATTTT.

The V and J genes are TRBV4-1 and TRBJ2-7, with 10 bases fitting TRBD2. CDR3 length equals 15 residues. The ends lost 0 bases at V and 3 bases at J; junction bases unmatched: 2. From germline, CDR1 is MGHRA and CDR2 YSYEKL. Here the CDR3 DNA reads TGCGCCAGCAGCCAAGAACTAGCGGGAAACTACGAGCAGTACTTC. This codes for CASSQELAGNYEQYF.